The 8 T cell receptor beta chains given below trace back to one sample, sequenced in a study of blood T cell repertoires in COVID-19. The assay was immunoSEQ multiplex PCR, and TCRdb's table has in-frame clones only and misses some. The data hold over 150,000 clones, with roughly 90% observed a single time. The specimen was peripheral blood. The receptor source for this set is a man in his fifties with acute or convalescent COVID-19.

This clone was seen just once. The chain is built from TRBV11-2 and TRBJ2-7; no definite D call. The CDR3 loop spans 13 amino acids. Germline-derived CDR1 and CDR2 are SGHAT and FQNNGV. V lost 1 base to trimming and J lost 2 bases, with 6 bases between them. CDR3 in amino acids: CASSLGQTYEQYV. Written as DNA, the CDR3 is TGTGCCAGCAGCTTAGGGCAGACCTACGAGCAGTACGTC.

The V gene is TRBV18, the J gene TRBJ2-7; the match to TRBD1 covers 7 bases. The CDR3 has 14 residues. Germline loops: CDR1 KGHSH, CDR2 LQKENI. With V trimmed by 3 bases and J by 2 bases, 4 bases remained unmatched. The CDR3 region has the DNA TGTGCCAGCTCACCCGGGGACAGCACCTACGAGCAGTACTTC. It yields the protein CASSPGDSTYEQYF.

V usage is TRBV20-1 and J usage is TRBJ2-7, with no clear D. Trimming pared 3 bases from V and 3 bases from J, leaving 6 bases between. Germline V gene data show CDR1 as DFQATT and CDR2 as SNEGSKA (reference sequence). The CDR3 totals 11 residues. The chain's CDR3 is CSASSHYEQYF. Written as DNA, the CDR3 is TGCAGTGCTAGTTCCCACTACGAGCAGTACTTC.

Points on this clone: The same CDR3 is also encoded by other DNA sequences in this sample. The chain uses TRBV5-1 and TRBJ2-2; the match to TRBD1 covers 8 bases. V lost 4 bases, J lost 2 bases, and 7 bases stayed unmatched. The CDR3 covers 16 residues. CDR1 SGHRS and CDR2 YFSETQ come from the germline V gene. The CDR3 spells CASSRGQGANTGELFF. The DNA of the CDR3 is TGCGCCAGCAGCAGGGGCCAGGGGGCTAACACCGGGGAGCTGTTTTTT.

J is TRBJ2-1 and V is TRBV20-1; D remains ambiguous. The CDR3 spans 14 residues. Germline assignment: CDR1 DFQATT and CDR2 SNEGSKA (reference sequence). V was shortened by 3 bases and J by 0 bases, with 9 bases between the two germline ends. CDR3: CSASPENSYNEQFF. CDR3 nucleotide sequence: TGCAGTGCTAGTCCCGAGAACTCCTACAATGAGCAGTTCTTC.

The V and J genes are TRBV12-3 or TRBV12-4 and TRBJ2-5, with a weak D call TRBD1 (5 bases). Trimming pared 7 bases from V and 0 bases from J, leaving 9 bases between. The CDR3 runs 13 residues. The CDR3 loop is CASTKTDQETQYF. For the CDR3, the DNA is TGTGCCAGCACCAAGACAGACCAAGAGACCCAGTACTTC.

This clone was seen only a few times. The chain is built from TRBV7-6 and TRBJ1-6; TRBD1 aligns across 9 bases. Germline lookup yields CDR1 SGHVS and CDR2 FNYEAQ. The junction had 6 bases not matched to a gene; V was cut back by 5 bases and J by 7 bases. The CDR3 covers 15 residues. The CDR3 region is CASSQGTGRNSPLHF. CDR3 nucleotides: TGTGCCAGCAGCCAGGGGACAGGGCGCAATTCACCCCTCCACTTT.

V gene TRBV27 combines with J gene TRBJ1-4; perhaps TRBD1 as D (5 bases). The germline V gene encodes CDR1 MNHEY and CDR2 SMNVEV (reference sequence). Trimming removed 2 bases at V and 0 bases at J, with 13 bases between. This CDR3 comprises 17 residues. CDR3 residues: CASSLTPQGATNEKLFF. For the CDR3, the DNA is TGTGCCAGCAGTTTAACCCCCCAGGGCGCAACTAATGAAAAACTGTTTTTT.